This T cell receptor beta chain was sequenced during a study of OX40 agonist ivuxolimab in advanced cancers. Background on the whole study: Ivuxolimab, which targeted the costimulatory receptor OX40 (CD134), was an agonistic, fully human IgG2 monoclonal antibody. Of the approximately 50 dose-escalation patients, hepatocellular carcinoma was present in roughly 19, melanoma in around 15, renal cell carcinoma in 9 and head and neck cancer in 9. In the dose-escalation cohort, 82.7% of patients were male, and the mean age was approximately 55 years, with a range of about 23 to 90. Intravenous ivuxolimab was administered to patients every 2 weeks at six dose levels: 0.01, 0.1, 0.3, 1.5, 3 and 10 mg/kg. The monotherapy dose-escalation portion (N = 52 patients) of the phase I ivuxolimab trial is reported in the paper. The purpose of peripheral TCRbeta sequencing was to test whether ivuxolimab changed TCR sequence diversity and led to clonal T-cell expansion. Partial responses were achieved by three dose-escalation patients, of whom one had hepatocellular carcinoma and two had cutaneous melanoma. Patients were allowed to have had prior anti-PD-1, anti-PD-L1 or anti-CTLA-4 therapy, and approximately 41% of the dose-escalation patients had previously received checkpoint inhibitors. What the authors observed across the whole study: After ivuxolimab, more expanded clones were found on average in CD8+ T cells than in CD4+ T cells. The antigen specificity of the peripheral T cells that underwent clonal expansion was not determined. Clonal expansion of both CD4+ and CD8+ blood T cells was observed from baseline to week 6 at doses 0.1 to 3.0 mg/kg. In partial responders in the 0.1-3.0 mg/kg groups, normalized peripheral clonal expansion was found to be among the lowest, especially among CD8+ T cells. Low levels of normalized T-cell clonal expansion were also seen in some patients who did not respond.

This clone was counted between two and nine times. Its antigen remains unidentified. It has no much larger one-base neighbor in the sample; base qualities were not kept. Genomic DNA was extracted from sorted cells for sequencing of the TCRbeta CDR3 region. TCRbeta CDR3 regions were sequenced using the immunoSEQ Assay. Sourced from immuneACCESS, this table was stored by TCRdb with only in-frame sequences that have V and J called. A share of the clones is absent; for the studies checked, an unresolved V gene accounts for under half, and the remainder has no known explanation. For this sample there are tens of thousands of clones; 94% appear just once. Together, the top ten hold about a fifth of the sample. The trial excluded patients who had a history of autoimmune disease or were on systemic immunosuppression. Peripheral blood for TCR sequencing was drawn from every dose cohort at baseline, at cycle 4 day 1 and at cycle 7 day 1. Samples were obtained from an open-label, multicenter, first-in-human phase I dose-escalation trial of ivuxolimab. Adults with locally advanced or metastatic melanoma, renal cell, hepatocellular, or head and neck squamous cell carcinoma were enrolled in the trial. Before TCR sequencing, CD4+ T cells and CD8+ T cells were sorted from peripheral blood as separate populations.

This receptor was identified in an adult with an advanced solid tumor such as melanoma, head and neck, liver or kidney cancer. Here the sequenced sample was CD4+ or CD8+ T cells sorted from blood, taken in a trial of the OX40 agonist ivuxolimab.

The CDR3 amino acid sequence is: CASSHEAGHQPQHF. The DNA reads TGTGCCAGCAGCCACGAGGCAGGGCATCAGCCCCAGCATTTT. The V gene is TRBV7-6 and the J gene is TRBJ1-5; D gene: possibly TRBD1, on 5 matching bases. The CDR3, from cysteine to phenylalanine, totals 14 residues. CDR3 DNA only is kept here, 42 bases in frame from base 1. Cut back by 5 bases and 5 bases, the V and J ends lie 13 bases apart. From a lookup of the germline V gene, CDR1 and CDR2 are SGHVS and FNYEAQ.